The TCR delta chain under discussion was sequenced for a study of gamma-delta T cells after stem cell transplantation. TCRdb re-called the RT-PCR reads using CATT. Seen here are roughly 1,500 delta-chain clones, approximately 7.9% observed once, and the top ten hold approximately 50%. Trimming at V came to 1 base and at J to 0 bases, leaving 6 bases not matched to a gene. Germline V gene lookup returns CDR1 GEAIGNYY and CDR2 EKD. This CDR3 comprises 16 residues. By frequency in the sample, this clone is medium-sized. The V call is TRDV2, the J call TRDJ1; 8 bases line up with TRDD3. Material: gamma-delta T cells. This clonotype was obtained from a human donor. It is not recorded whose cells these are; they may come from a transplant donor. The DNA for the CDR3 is TGTGCCTGTGACACGCTGGGGGAGACCTACACCGATAAACTCATCTTT. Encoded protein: CACDTLGETYTDKLIF.